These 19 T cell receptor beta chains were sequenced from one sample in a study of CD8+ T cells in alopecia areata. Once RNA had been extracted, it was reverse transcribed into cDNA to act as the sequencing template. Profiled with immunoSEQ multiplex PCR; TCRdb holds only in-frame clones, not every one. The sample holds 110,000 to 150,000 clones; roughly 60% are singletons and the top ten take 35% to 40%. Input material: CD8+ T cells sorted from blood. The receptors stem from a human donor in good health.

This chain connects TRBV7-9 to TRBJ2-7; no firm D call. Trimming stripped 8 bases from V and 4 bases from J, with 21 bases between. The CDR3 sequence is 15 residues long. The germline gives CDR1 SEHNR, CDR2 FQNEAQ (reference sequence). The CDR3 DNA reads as TGTGCCAGCGACGGCGTCGGCGTCAGCCGTTACGAGCAGTACTTC. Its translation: CASDGVGVSRYEQYF.

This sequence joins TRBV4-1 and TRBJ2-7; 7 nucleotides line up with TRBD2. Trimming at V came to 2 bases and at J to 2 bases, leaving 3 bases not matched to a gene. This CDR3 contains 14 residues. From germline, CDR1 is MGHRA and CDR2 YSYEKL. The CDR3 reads CASSQTAGAYEQYF. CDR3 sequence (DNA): TGCGCCAGCAGCCAAACGGCGGGGGCCTACGAGCAGTACTTC.

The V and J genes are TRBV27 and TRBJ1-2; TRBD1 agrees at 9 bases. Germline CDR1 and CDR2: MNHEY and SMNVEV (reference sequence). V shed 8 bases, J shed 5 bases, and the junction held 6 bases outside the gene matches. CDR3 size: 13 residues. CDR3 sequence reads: CASGQGSWYGYTF. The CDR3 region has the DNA TGTGCCAGCGGACAGGGGTCCTGGTATGGCTACACCTTC.

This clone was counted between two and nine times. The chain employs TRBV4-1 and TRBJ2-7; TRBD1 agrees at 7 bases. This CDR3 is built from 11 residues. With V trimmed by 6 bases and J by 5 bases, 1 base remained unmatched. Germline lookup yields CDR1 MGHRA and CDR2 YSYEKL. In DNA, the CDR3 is TGCGCCAGCAGACAGGGGAACGAGCAGTACTTC. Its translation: CASRQGNEQYF.

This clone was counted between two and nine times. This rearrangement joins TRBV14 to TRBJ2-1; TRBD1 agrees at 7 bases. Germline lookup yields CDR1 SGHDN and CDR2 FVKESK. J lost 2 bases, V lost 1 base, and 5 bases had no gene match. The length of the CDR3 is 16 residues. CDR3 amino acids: CASSQVGTVPYNEQFF. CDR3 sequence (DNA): TGTGCCAGCAGCCAAGTGGGGACAGTACCCTACAATGAGCAGTTCTTC. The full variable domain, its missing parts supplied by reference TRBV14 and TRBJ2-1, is EAGVTQFPSHSVIEKGQTVTLRCDPISGHDNLYWYRRVMGKEIKFLLHFVKESKQDESGMPNNRFLAERTGGTYSTLKVQPAELEDSGVYFCASSQVGTVPYNEQFFGPGTRLTVL.

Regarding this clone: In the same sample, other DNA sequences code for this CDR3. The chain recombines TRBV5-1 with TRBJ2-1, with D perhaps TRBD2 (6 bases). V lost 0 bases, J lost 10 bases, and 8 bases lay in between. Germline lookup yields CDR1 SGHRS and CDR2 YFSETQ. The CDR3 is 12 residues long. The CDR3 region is CASSLGAGEQFF. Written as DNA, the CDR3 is TGCGCCAGCAGCTTGGGGGCGGGAGAGCAGTTCTTC.

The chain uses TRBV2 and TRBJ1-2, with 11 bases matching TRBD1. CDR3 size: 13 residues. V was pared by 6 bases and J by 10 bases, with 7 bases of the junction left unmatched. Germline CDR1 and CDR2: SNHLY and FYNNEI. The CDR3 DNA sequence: TGTGCCAGCAGCGGTCCGGGACAGGGGGTCTACACCTTC. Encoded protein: CASSGPGQGVYTF.

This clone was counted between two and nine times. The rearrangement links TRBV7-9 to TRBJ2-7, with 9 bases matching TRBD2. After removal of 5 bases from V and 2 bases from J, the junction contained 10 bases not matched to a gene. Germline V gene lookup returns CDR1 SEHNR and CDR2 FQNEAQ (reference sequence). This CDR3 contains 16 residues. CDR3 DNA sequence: TGTGCCAGCAGCGGCGCCGGGACTAGCAGAACCTACGAGCAGTACTTC. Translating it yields CASSGAGTSRTYEQYF.

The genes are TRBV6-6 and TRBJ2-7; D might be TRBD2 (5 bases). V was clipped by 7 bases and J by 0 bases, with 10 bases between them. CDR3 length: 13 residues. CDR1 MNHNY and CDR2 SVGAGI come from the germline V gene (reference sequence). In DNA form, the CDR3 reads TGTGCCAGCATCGCTCGGGGCTCCTACGAGCAGTACTTC. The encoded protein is CASIARGSYEQYF.

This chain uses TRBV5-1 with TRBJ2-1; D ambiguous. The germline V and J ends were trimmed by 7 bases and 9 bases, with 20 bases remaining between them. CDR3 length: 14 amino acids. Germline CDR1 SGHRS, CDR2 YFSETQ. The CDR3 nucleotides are TGCGCCAGCCGCAGGCTCGTGACCCCGCCTGAGCAGTTCTTC. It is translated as CASRRLVTPPEQFF.

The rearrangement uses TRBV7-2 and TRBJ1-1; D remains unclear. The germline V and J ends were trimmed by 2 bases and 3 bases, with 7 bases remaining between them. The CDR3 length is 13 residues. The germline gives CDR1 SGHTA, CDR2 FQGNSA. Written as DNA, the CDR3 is TGTGCCAGCAGCTTACAAGAATACACTGAAGCTTTCTTT. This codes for CASSLQEYTEAFF.

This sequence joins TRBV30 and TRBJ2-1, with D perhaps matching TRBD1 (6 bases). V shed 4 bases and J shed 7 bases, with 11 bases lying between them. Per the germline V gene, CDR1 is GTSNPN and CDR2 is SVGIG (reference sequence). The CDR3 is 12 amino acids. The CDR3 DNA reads TGTGCCTGGAATATGAGGGGGAATGAGCAGTTCTTC. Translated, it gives CAWNMRGNEQFF.

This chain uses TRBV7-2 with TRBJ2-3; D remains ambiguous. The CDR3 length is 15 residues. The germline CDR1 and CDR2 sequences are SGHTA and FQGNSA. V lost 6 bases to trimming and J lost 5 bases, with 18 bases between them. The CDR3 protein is CASSGRPTVGDTQYF. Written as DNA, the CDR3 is TGTGCCAGCAGTGGTCGACCTACGGTTGGAGATACGCAGTATTTT.

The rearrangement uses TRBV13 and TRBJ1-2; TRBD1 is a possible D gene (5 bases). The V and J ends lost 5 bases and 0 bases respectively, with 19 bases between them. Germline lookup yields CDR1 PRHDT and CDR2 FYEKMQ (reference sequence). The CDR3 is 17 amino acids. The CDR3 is CASSPNQQVQANYGYTF. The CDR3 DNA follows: TGTGCCAGCAGCCCTAACCAACAGGTCCAAGCTAACTATGGCTACACCTTC.

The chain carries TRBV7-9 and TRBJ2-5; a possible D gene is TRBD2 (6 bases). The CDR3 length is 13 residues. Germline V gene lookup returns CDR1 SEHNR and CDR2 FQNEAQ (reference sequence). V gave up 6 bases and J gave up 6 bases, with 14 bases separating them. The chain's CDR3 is CASRSRLGQTQYF. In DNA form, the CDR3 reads TGTGCCAGCAGGTCCCGACTAGGCCAGACCCAGTACTTC. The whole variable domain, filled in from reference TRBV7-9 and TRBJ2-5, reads DTGVSQNPRHKITKRGQNVTFRCDPISEHNRLYWYRQTLGQGPEFLTYFQNEAQLEKSRLLSDRFSAERPKGSFSTLEIQRTEQGDSAMYLCASRSRLGQTQYFGPGTRLLVL.

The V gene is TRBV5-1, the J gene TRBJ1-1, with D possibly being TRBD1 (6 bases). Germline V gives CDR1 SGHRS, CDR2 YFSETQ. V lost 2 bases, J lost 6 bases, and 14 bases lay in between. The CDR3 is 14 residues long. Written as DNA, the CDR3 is TGCGCCAGCAGCTTAAAACCGACAGGATCTGAAGCTTTCTTT. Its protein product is CASSLKPTGSEAFF.

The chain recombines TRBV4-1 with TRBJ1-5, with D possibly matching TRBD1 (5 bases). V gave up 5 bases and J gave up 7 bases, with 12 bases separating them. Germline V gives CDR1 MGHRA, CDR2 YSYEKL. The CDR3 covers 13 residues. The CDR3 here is CASSLDTTQPQHF. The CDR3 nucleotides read TGCGCCAGCAGCTTGGACACGACGCAGCCCCAGCATTTT.

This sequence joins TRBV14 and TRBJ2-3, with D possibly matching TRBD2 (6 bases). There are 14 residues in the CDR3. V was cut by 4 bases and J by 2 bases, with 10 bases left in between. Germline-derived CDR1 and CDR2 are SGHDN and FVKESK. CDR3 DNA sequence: TGTGCCAGCAGCCTTAGCGGCTACACAGATACGCAGTATTTT. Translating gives CASSLSGYTDTQYF.

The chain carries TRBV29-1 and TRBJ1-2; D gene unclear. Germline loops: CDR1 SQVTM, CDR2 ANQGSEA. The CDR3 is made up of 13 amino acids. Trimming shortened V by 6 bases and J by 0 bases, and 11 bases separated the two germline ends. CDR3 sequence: CSVPGRPNYGYTF. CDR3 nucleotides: TGCAGCGTCCCGGGCAGGCCTAACTATGGCTACACCTTC.